A single sample is the source of the 8 T cell receptor beta chains below, sequenced in a study of early T cells in non-severe SARS-CoV-2 infection. TCRdb passed the 5' RACE reads through MiXCR, listing each CDR3 protein once. The data show tens of thousands of distinct CDR3 sequences, around 20% seen once. The sequenced sample was whole blood, obtained at baseline. Source of these receptors: an adult who was a healthcare worker with PCR-confirmed SARS-CoV-2 infection or an uninfected control (not recorded which).

The chain uses TRBV9 and TRBJ2-3; D not certain. The V and J ends lost 0 bases and 5 bases respectively, with 13 bases between them. The CDR3 runs to 15 residues. The germline V gene has CDR1 SGDLS and CDR2 YYNGEE. CDR3 sequence reads: CASSVAPATKDTQYF. The CDR3 DNA sequence: TGTGCCAGCAGCGTAGCCCCGGCTACTAAAGATACGCAGTATTTT.

There are a few counts of this clonotype. CDR3 loop: CASSLSRARSGANVLTF. The CDR3, as DNA: TGTGCCAGCAGCTTATCGAGGGCCAGGTCTGGGGCCAACGTCCTGACTTTC. This chain uses TRBV7-8 with TRBJ2-6; weak D call: TRBD2 (5 bases). V dropped 2 bases and J dropped 1 base, with 12 bases sitting between them. There are 17 residues in the CDR3. Germline V gene lookup returns CDR1 SGHVS and CDR2 FQNEAQ. Full variable domain (remainder filled in from reference TRBV7-8 and TRBJ2-6): GAGVSQSPRYKVAKRGQDVALRCDPISGHVSLFWYQQALGQGPEFLTYFQNEAQLDKSGLPSDRFFAERPEGSVSTLKIQRTQQEDSAVYLCASSLSRARSGANVLTFGAGSRLTVL.

This clonotype was seen more than once but under ten times. V is TRBV7-9 and J is TRBJ2-1, with D unresolved. V was cut by 3 bases and J by 10 bases, with 13 bases left in between. Germline V gene lookup returns CDR1 SEHNR and CDR2 FQNEAQ (reference sequence). This CDR3 has 13 residues. CDR3 sequence reads: CASSFSTGPEQFF. As DNA, the CDR3 is TGTGCCAGCAGCTTTTCGACTGGACCCGAGCAGTTCTTC.

This clonotype occurred a few times. The rearrangement uses TRBV5-4 and TRBJ2-2, with no clear D. Between the trimmed V and J ends, which lost 5 bases and 9 bases, there was a span of 8 bases. The CDR3 length is 11 residues. Germline loops: CDR1 SGHNT, CDR2 YYREEE (reference sequence). CDR3 sequence reads: CASSGARELFF. Written as DNA, the CDR3 is TGTGCCAGCAGTGGCGCCCGGGAGCTGTTTTTT.

This chain uses TRBV5-1 with TRBJ2-6; D not resolved. V was pared by 5 bases and J by 0 bases, with 12 bases between. The CDR3 is 16 residues long. From germline, CDR1 is SGHRS and CDR2 YFSETQ. CDR3 in amino acids: CASSRDAHSGANVLTF. The DNA of the CDR3 is TGCGCCAGCAGTAGAGACGCACACTCTGGGGCCAACGTCCTGACTTTC.

This clonotype was seen only a few times. This rearrangement joins TRBV2 to TRBJ1-2; D gene uncertain. Trimming removed 5 bases at V and 0 bases at J, with 10 bases between. The V gene's germline CDR1 is SNHLY and CDR2 FYNNEI. The CDR3 has 14 amino acids. CDR3 protein: CASSQLRSNYGYTF. CDR3 bases: TGTGCCAGCAGTCAGCTGAGGTCTAACTATGGCTACACCTTC.

In this sample, this clonotype turned up many times. V gene TRBV25-1 combines with J gene TRBJ2-4, with D hard to call. Germline values: CDR1 MGHDK, CDR2 SYGVNS. V shed 6 bases and J shed 9 bases, with 15 bases lying between them. The CDR3 runs 13 residues. The CDR3 coding sequence is TGTGCCAGCAGAGAGTCGGGCAGTTCCATTCAGTACTTC. Translation gives CASRESGSSIQYF. The full variable domain, in which reference TRBV25-1 and TRBJ2-4 provide the parts outside the CDR3, is EADIYQTPRYLVIGTGKKITLECSQTMGHDKMYWYQQDPGMELHLIHYSYGVNSTEKGDLSSESTVSRIRTEHFPLTLESARPSHTSQYLCASRESGSSIQYFGAGTRLSVL.

The V gene is TRBV7-9, the J gene TRBJ1-2, with D maybe TRBD1 (5 bases). The germline CDR1 and CDR2 sequences are SEHNR and FQNEAQ (reference sequence). The V gene lost 1 base and the J gene lost 8 bases, with 11 bases spanning the gap. This CDR3 is 13 amino acids long. Written as DNA, the CDR3 is TGTGCCAGCAGCTTAGGAGGGGATGGCGGCTACACCTTC. It translates to CASSLGGDGGYTF. Using reference TRBV7-9 and TRBJ1-2 for the parts outside the CDR3, the full variable domain is DTGVSQNPRHKITKRGQNVTFRCDPISEHNRLYWYRQTLGQGPEFLTYFQNEAQLEKSRLLSDRFSAERPKGSFSTLEIQRTEQGDSAMYLCASSLGGDGGYTFGSGTRLTVV.